A single sample gave rise to the 28 T cell receptor beta chains below, sequenced in a study of regulatory T cells in long-lasting Graves disease. Regarding time point: newly diagnosed GD, antithyroid drugs for less than 3 months. PBMC-derived RNA was used for the TCR library. Arm-PCR of CDR3 regions and iRepertoire HTBI primers were used to build TCR beta libraries. Using its own MiXCR run on the multiplex PCR reads, TCRdb lists one record per CDR3 protein. The sample shows approximately 470,000 distinct CDR3 sequences, roughly 17% of them seen only once. These data were also filed under a second study, of T cells in Graves' hyperthyroidism and ophthalmopathy.

The source was peripheral blood mononuclear cells (PBMCs), collected at new diagnosis, from a patient treated with antithyroid drugs. The receptor set was obtained from a man in his forties with Graves disease.

A word on this clonotype: Germline and junction disagree at one end, which may indicate a read error. The V gene is TRBV3-1, the J gene TRBJ2-7, with unresolved D. The V gene's germline CDR1 is LGHDT and CDR2 YNNKEL (reference sequence). The CDR3 runs 18 residues. The CDR3 coding sequence is TGTGCCAGCAGCCAATTCTCCGGCCCGGATCTTTTCTCCTACGAGCGGTACTTC. It yields the protein CASSQFSGPDLFSYERYF.

The V gene is TRBV3-1, the J gene TRBJ1-2, with D perhaps TRBD1 (6 bases). Deletions cut 4 bases from V and 8 bases from J, with 20 bases between. The CDR3 length is 15 residues. Germline V gene data show CDR1 as LGHDT and CDR2 as YNNKEL (reference sequence). The CDR3 protein is CASSPGRGRAWGYTF. In DNA, the CDR3 is TGTGCCAGCAGCCCCGGACGGGGGCGCGCCTGGGGCTACACCTTC.

Concerning this clonotype itself: At one end, the junction sequence differs from germline, possibly due to a read error. The rearrangement uses TRBV28 and TRBJ2-1, with D perhaps matching TRBD1 or TRBD2 (5 bases each). The germline CDR1 and CDR2 sequences are MDHEN and SYDVKM. The CDR3 length is 15 residues. CDR3: CATSELGRGDNEQFF. CDR3 bases: TGTGCCACCAGTGAGTTGGGACGGGGAGACAATGAGCAGTTCTTC.

There are a few counts of this clonotype. V usage is TRBV5-1 and J usage is TRBJ2-3; a possible D gene is TRBD2 (6 bases). V was cut by 1 base and J by 0 bases, with 12 bases left in between. CDR3 size: 16 residues. Germline values: CDR1 SGHRS, CDR2 YFSETQ. The CDR3 loop reads CASSLLGTSSTDTQYF. The CDR3, as DNA: TGCGCCAGCAGCTTGCTCGGGACTTCTAGCACAGATACGCAGTATTTT.

This clonotype came up many times. The genes are TRBV18 and TRBJ2-2, with D possibly being TRBD2 (5 bases). Trimming took off 6 bases at V and 4 bases at J, with 18 bases between the two ends. CDR1 is KGHSH, CDR2 LQKENI, per germline. CDR3 length: 16 amino acids. This CDR3 reads CASSRTISAGTGELFF. The CDR3 region has the DNA TGTGCCAGCTCCCGAACGATTAGCGCGGGCACCGGGGAGCTGTTTTTT. The whole variable domain, remainder taken from reference TRBV18 and TRBJ2-2, is NAGVMQNPRHLVRRRGQEARLRCSPMKGHSHVYWYRQLPEEGLKFMVYLQKENIIDESGMPKERFSAEFPKEGPSILRIQQVVRGDSAAYFCASSRTISAGTGELFFGEGSRLTVL.

The chain is built from TRBV15 and TRBJ2-1; D remains unclear. V lost 5 bases and J lost 1, with 12 bases in between. The germline V gene has CDR1 LNHNV and CDR2 YYDKDF (reference sequence). The CDR3 length is 15 residues. The CDR3 DNA follows: TGTGCCACCAGCGGCGACATGTCATCCTACAATGAGCAGTTCTTC. It codes for CATSGDMSSYNEQFF.

This clonotype was seen at least ten times. The chain has TRBV30 and TRBJ2-1, with a possible D match to TRBD2 (5 bases). V gave up 0 bases and J gave up 5 bases, with 11 bases separating them. In germline, CDR1 is GTSNPN, CDR2 SVGIG (reference sequence). This CDR3 is 14 amino acids long. This chain's CDR3 is CAWSVGRGHNEQFF. The DNA of the CDR3 is TGTGCCTGGAGTGTTGGGAGAGGGCACAATGAGCAGTTCTTC.

In this sample, this clonotype turned up many times. The chain carries TRBV7-9 and TRBJ2-7; D not certain. CDR1 and CDR2 from the germline V gene are SEHNR and FQNEAQ (reference sequence). V dropped 2 bases and J dropped 6 bases, with 11 bases sitting between them. This CDR3 has 13 amino acids. Here the CDR3 DNA reads TGTGCCAGCAGCTTATCAACGAACACCGAGCAGTACTTC. Translated: CASSLSTNTEQYF.

Many counts were recorded for this clonotype. The V call is TRBV13, the J call TRBJ2-1; TRBD2 might be the D (6 bases). The CDR3 runs 15 residues. Looked up from germline, CDR1 is PRHDT and CDR2 is FYEKMQ (reference sequence). Trimming took 8 bases from V and 1 from J, leaving 15 bases between them. The DNA of the CDR3 is TGTGCCAGCCGTAAGGTAGCGGCATCCTACAATGAGCAGTTCTTC. Residues: CASRKVAASYNEQFF.

This clonotype was seen at least ten times. J is TRBJ2-1 and V is TRBV7-9; D is uncertain. V was cut by 8 bases and J by 12 bases, with 8 bases left in between. The germline V gene has CDR1 SEHNR and CDR2 FQNEAQ (reference sequence). This CDR3 has 9 residues. The CDR3 reads CASSRGQFF. For the CDR3, the DNA is TGTGCCAGCTCAAGAGGGCAGTTCTTC.

This clonotype turned up a few times. The chain joins TRBV4-1 to TRBJ1-1; 7 nucleotides align to TRBD1. The V gene end was trimmed by 0 bases and the J gene end by 4 bases; junction bases not matched to a gene: 8. The CDR3 spans 16 residues. Germline CDR1 MGHRA, CDR2 YSYEKL. The CDR3 bases are TGCGCCAGCAGCCAAGAAAAACGACAGGGAGGCACTGAAGCTTTCTTT. As protein: CASSQEKRQGGTEAFF.

This clonotype has a count of ten or more. The V and J genes are TRBV5-1 and TRBJ2-7; 9 bases agree with TRBD2. V trimming: 4 bases; J trimming: 2 bases; junction bases outside the gene matches: 4. Germline V gene lookup returns CDR1 SGHRS and CDR2 YFSETQ. The CDR3 totals 14 residues. The CDR3 reads CASSGSGRTYEQYF. The CDR3 DNA follows: TGCGCCAGCAGCGGGAGCGGGAGGACCTACGAGCAGTACTTC.

The chain couples TRBV24-1 to TRBJ1-5, with a weak D call TRBD1 (5 bases). Per the germline V gene, CDR1 is KGHDR and CDR2 is SFDVKD. The CDR3 sequence is 13 residues long. Trimming stripped 9 bases from V and 1 base from J, with 9 bases between. The CDR3 nucleotides are TGTGCCACCGGCCGGGACAGCAATCAGCCCCAGCATTTT. It translates to CATGRDSNQPQHF.

This clonotype showed up many times. This chain links TRBV13 with TRBJ2-7; D ambiguous. The CDR3 is 14 residues long. Germline values: CDR1 PRHDT, CDR2 FYEKMQ (reference sequence). Trimming stripped 4 bases from V and 0 bases from J, with 10 bases between. The CDR3 region has the DNA TGTGCCAGCAGCTCCCTTAGCAACTCCTACGAGCAGTACTTC. It translates to CASSSLSNSYEQYF. The variable domain in full, with the rest retrieved from reference TRBV13 and TRBJ2-7, is AAGVIQSPRHLIKEKRETATLKCYPIPRHDTVYWYQQGPGQDPQFLISFYEKMQSDKGSIPDRFSAQQFSDYHSELNMSSLELGDSALYFCASSSLSNSYEQYFGPGTRLTVT.

The chain uses TRBV4-1 and TRBJ2-6; 9 positions agree with TRBD1. The CDR3 runs to 18 residues. Germline CDR1 reads MGHRA; CDR2 reads YSYEKL. V gave up 6 bases and J gave up 4 bases; unmatched junction bases: 13. CDR3: CASRPTRDRVLGANVLTF. The CDR3 DNA reads TGCGCCAGCAGGCCAACACGGGACAGGGTTTTAGGGGCCAACGTCCTGACTTTC.

This clonotype has just a few counts. J is TRBJ2-2 and V is TRBV28; 10 nucleotides agree with TRBD1. V gave up 6 bases and J gave up 7 bases; unmatched junction bases: 5. This CDR3 comprises 14 residues. Germline V gene sequence: CDR1 MDHEN, CDR2 SYDVKM. The CDR3 coding sequence is TGTGCCAGCAGAAGACAGGGGGCGATCGGGGAGCTGTTTTTT. This encodes CASRRQGAIGELFF.

Only a few counts were recorded for this clonotype. The CDR3 nucleotides are TGTGCCAGCTCACCACCCGCGCATTCGAACACCGGGGAGCTGTTTTTT. This encodes CASSPPAHSNTGELFF. The gene calls are TRBV18 and TRBJ2-2; D call uncertain. V was pared by 0 bases and J by 0 bases, with 8 bases between. The CDR3 has 16 residues. Germline V lookup: CDR1 KGHSH, CDR2 LQKENI.

The genes are TRBV29-1 and TRBJ2-5, with 7 bases lining up with TRBD1. In germline, CDR1 is SQVTM, CDR2 ANQGSEA. The CDR3 is 14 residues long. The J segment lost 9 bases and the V segment lost 4 bases, leaving 14 bases of the junction unmatched. In DNA, the CDR3 is TGCAGCGTTGGAGAGACAGGGTACGAGAGGGCCCAGTACTTC. Its protein product is CSVGETGYERAQYF.

This clonotype was counted at least ten times. This chain connects TRBV6-1 to TRBJ1-4, with unresolved D. CDR3 size: 15 residues. V lost 7 bases and J lost 0, with 12 bases in between. The germline gives CDR1 MNHNS, CDR2 SASEGT. The CDR3 nucleotides are TGTGCCAGCACCGCTTCTTCGGCAACTAATGAAAAACTGTTTTTT. This sequence encodes CASTASSATNEKLFF.

This clonotype was recorded at least ten times. V is TRBV3-1 and J is TRBJ1-5; D perhaps matches TRBD1 (5 bases). This CDR3 contains 16 residues. Trimming left V 1 base short and J 3 bases short, with 13 bases between. Germline CDR1 and CDR2: LGHDT and YNNKEL (reference sequence). This CDR3 is CASSQGLDILNQPQHF. In DNA, the CDR3 is TGTGCCAGCAGCCAAGGTTTGGACATCCTCAATCAGCCCCAGCATTTT.

In its sample, this clonotype was seen a few times. The V gene is TRBV29-1, the J gene TRBJ1-1; a possible D gene is TRBD1 (6 bases). There are 16 residues in the CDR3. The germline V gene has CDR1 SQVTM and CDR2 ANQGSEA. Trimming left V 4 bases short and J 4 bases short, with 22 bases between. The DNA of the CDR3 is TGCAGCGTTGGGACCCGGGGGCGGGGCGGGGGCACTGAAGCTTTCTTT. It translates to CSVGTRGRGGGTEAFF.

This clonotype was recorded at least ten times. The chain joins TRBV11-2 to TRBJ1-6; 10 bases line up with TRBD1. CDR1 is SGHAT and CDR2 is FQNNGV in the germline V gene. The length of the CDR3 is 15 residues. With V trimmed by 3 bases and J by 7 bases, 3 bases remained unmatched. The DNA for the CDR3 is TGTGCCAGCAGCTTCCGGGACAGGGGAAATTCACCCCTCCACTTT. Translating it yields CASSFRDRGNSPLHF.

This clonotype occurred many times. The chain has TRBV4-1 and TRBJ2-1; D is uncertain. V lost 1 base and J lost 2, with 12 bases in between. The germline CDR1 and CDR2 sequences are MGHRA and YSYEKL. The CDR3 length is 16 residues. The CDR3 loop reads CASSQATRLPYNEQFF. CDR3 coding DNA: TGCGCCAGCAGCCAAGCAACGAGGTTGCCCTACAATGAGCAGTTCTTC.

This clonotype was counted only a few times. The rearrangement uses TRBV7-8 and TRBJ2-2, with 11 nucleotides matching TRBD2. CDR1 and CDR2 (germline): SGHVS, FQNEAQ. V was clipped by 6 bases and J by 1 base; unmatched bases: 13. This CDR3 comprises 19 residues. CDR3: CASSRSGRLAGQNTGELFF. As DNA, the CDR3 is TGTGCCAGCAGTAGATCCGGGAGACTAGCGGGACAGAACACCGGGGAGCTGTTTTTT.

This clonotype was picked up many times. This sequence joins TRBV12-5 and TRBJ2-7, with D perhaps matching TRBD1 or TRBD2 (6 bases each). Trimming removed 3 bases from V and 4 bases from J, with 16 bases in between. The CDR3 consists of 15 residues. The germline gives CDR1 LGHNT, CDR2 FRNRAP. CDR3 sequence reads: CASGFPPGARYEQYF. DNA for the CDR3: TGTGCTAGTGGTTTCCCCCCGGGGGCGAGGTACGAGCAGTACTTC.

At least ten counts were recorded for this clonotype. This chain links TRBV7-2 with TRBJ1-1; TRBD1 matches at 8 bases. The CDR3 totals 15 residues. The germline CDR1 and CDR2 sequences are SGHTA and FQGNSA. With 5 bases clipped from V and 4 bases from J, the junction kept 9 bases outside the gene matches. CDR3 sequence (DNA): TGTGCCAGCAGCATCCGAACAGGGGGTGGCACTGAAGCTTTCTTT. Protein product: CASSIRTGGGTEAFF.

In the case of this clonotype: This could be a read error, since a much larger clone is one nucleotide away. DNA for the CDR3: TGTGCCTGGAGTCCATGGGTGGGGGATTCACCCCTCCACTTT. Protein sequence: CAWSPWVGDSPLHF. V is TRBV30 and J is TRBJ1-6; TRBD1 might be the D (5 bases). Trimming cost V 2 bases and J 8 bases, with 13 bases left between them. This CDR3 has 14 residues. The germline CDR1 and CDR2 sequences are GTSNPN and SVGIG (reference sequence).

This clonotype was recorded at least ten times. The chain joins TRBV11-2 to TRBJ2-1; D is uncertain. The CDR3 extends over 13 amino acids. Germline CDR1 reads SGHAT; CDR2 reads FQNNGV. The ends were cut back, 0 bases at V and 8 bases at J, with 8 bases in the middle. CDR3 loop: CASSLDVGDEQFF. The CDR3 coding sequence is TGTGCCAGCAGCTTAGATGTAGGCGATGAGCAGTTCTTC.